These 29 T cell receptor beta chains were sequenced from one sample in a study of CD8 T cells in Susac syndrome. A quantity of about 0.5 to 1 ug RNA underwent reverse transcription using random hexamers. TCRdb independently ran MiXCR on the immunoSEQ multiplex PCR reads; one entry per CDR3 protein. The sample lists some 160,000 distinct CDR3 sequences, about 90% occurring once. Sequenced sample: CD4+ T cells from PBMCs. All receptors come from a human donor in good health.

V and J are TRBV27 and TRBJ2-7; 7 positions agree with TRBD1. The CDR3 extends over 14 amino acids. Germline CDR1 reads MNHEY; CDR2 reads SMNVEV (reference sequence). The V segment lost 5 bases and the J segment 3 bases; nucleotides outside the gene matches: 7. CDR3 DNA: TGTGCCAGCAGTCCACAGGGGTTTTACTACGAGCAGTACTTC. It is translated as CASSPQGFYYEQYF.

The chain links TRBV5-1 to TRBJ2-7, with TRBD2 matching over 10 bases. Per the germline V gene, CDR1 is SGHRS and CDR2 is YFSETQ. Trimming cost V 4 bases and J 4 bases; bases outside gene matches: 8. The CDR3 runs 15 residues. CDR3 loop: CASSMILAGKYEQYF. CDR3 nucleotide sequence: TGCGCCAGCAGCATGATACTAGCGGGAAAGTACGAGCAGTACTTC.

The rearrangement joins TRBV6-2 or TRBV6-3 to TRBJ1-5; 7 bases fit TRBD1. In germline, CDR1 is MNHEY, CDR2 SVGEGT. J gave up 6 bases and V 4 bases, and 6 bases lay outside the gene matches. CDR3 length equals 14 residues. The CDR3 nucleotides are TGTGCCAGCAGTTCCAACACAGGGGTTCAGCCCCAGCATTTT. Amino acids: CASSSNTGVQPQHF.

This chain connects TRBV12-3 or TRBV12-4 to TRBJ1-2, with D possibly TRBD1 on 6 matching bases. The CDR3 runs 13 residues. Trimming pared 5 bases from V and 10 bases from J, leaving 17 bases between. The CDR3 DNA reads as TGTGCCAGCAGTCTAAACGCAGGGGTCCACTACACCTTC. Amino acids: CASSLNAGVHYTF.

The chain joins TRBV6-6 to TRBJ2-7; tentative D call: TRBD1 (6 bases). Germline assignment: CDR1 MNHNY and CDR2 SVGAGI (reference sequence). Trimming removed 2 bases from V and 2 bases from J, with 7 bases in between. The length of the CDR3 is 13 residues. In DNA, the CDR3 is TGTGCCAGCAGTTACCGGGACACCTACGAGCAGTACTTC. Its protein product is CASSYRDTYEQYF.

The chain carries TRBV20-1 and TRBJ1-5; D might be TRBD1 (6 bases). From germline, CDR1 is DFQATT and CDR2 SNEGSKA (reference sequence). The CDR3 runs to 15 residues. Trimming left V 6 bases short and J 0 bases short, with 15 bases between. The CDR3 region has the DNA TGCAGTGCCACCTGGGACATCCATAGCAATCAGCCCCAGCATTTT. Protein product: CSATWDIHSNQPQHF.

V usage is TRBV3-1 and J usage is TRBJ2-3; no reliable D call. Germline values: CDR1 LGHDT, CDR2 YNNKEL (reference sequence). This CDR3 region has 14 residues. Trimming cost V 2 bases and J 4 bases, with 10 bases left between them. CDR3: CASSQPSPADTQYF. The DNA for the CDR3 is TGTGCCAGCAGCCAACCTTCGCCGGCAGATACGCAGTATTTT.

The chain combines TRBV7-6 with TRBJ2-5, with D perhaps matching TRBD2 (5 bases). The CDR3 length is 15 residues. Germline CDR1 and CDR2: SGHVS and FNYEAQ. Trimming left V 5 bases short and J 2 bases short, with 15 bases between. The CDR3 DNA sequence: TGTGCCAGCAGCCCAGGTGCCTTAGCGCAAGAGACCCAGTACTTC. It codes for CASSPGALAQETQYF.

The chain is built from TRBV7-3 and TRBJ2-5; the D gene is possibly TRBD2 (6 bases). Trimming removed 5 bases at V and 1 base at J, with 11 bases between. CDR3 length: 14 amino acids. Germline lookup yields CDR1 SGHTA and CDR2 FQGTGA. The DNA for the CDR3 is TGTGCCAGCAGCCAGACTAGTGGCCAAGAGACCCAGTACTTC. Its protein is CASSQTSGQETQYF.

The V call is TRBV12-3 or TRBV12-4, the J call TRBJ1-6, with D possibly TRBD1 on 5 matching bases. CDR3 length equals 13 residues. Between the trimmed V and J ends, which lost 5 bases and 7 bases, there was a span of 9 bases. In DNA, the CDR3 is TGTGCCAGCAGTCCCGGACACAATTCACCCCTCCACTTT. It yields the protein CASSPGHNSPLHF.

The CDR3 spells CASAQAHEQYF. CDR3 coding DNA: TGTGCCAGCGCCCAGGCCCACGAGCAGTACTTC. The J gene is TRBJ2-7, the V gene TRBV7-9; D remains ambiguous. CDR3 size: 11 residues. Germline CDR1 is SEHNR and CDR2 is FQNEAQ (reference sequence). V lost 8 bases and J lost 5, with 10 bases in between.

The rearrangement uses TRBV6-2 or TRBV6-3 and TRBJ2-7; 9 bases agree with TRBD1. V gave up 7 bases and J gave up 4 bases; unmatched junction bases: 8. Germline assignment: CDR1 MNHEY and CDR2 SVGEGT. The CDR3 extends over 14 amino acids. CDR3 sequence: CASKFWDRAYEQYF. The CDR3 bases are TGTGCCAGCAAATTTTGGGACAGGGCGTACGAGCAGTACTTC.

The chain employs TRBV7-3 and TRBJ1-1; tentative D call: TRBD1 (5 bases). V was pared by 7 bases and J by 5 bases, with 14 bases between. Per germline, CDR1 SGHTA and CDR2 FQGTGA. The CDR3 extends over 13 amino acids. This chain's CDR3 is CASNSQGNTEAFF. CDR3 sequence (DNA): TGTGCCAGCAACTCCCAGGGAAATACTGAAGCTTTCTTT.

The chain employs TRBV10-3 and TRBJ1-1; 8 nucleotides match TRBD1. Looked up from germline, CDR1 is ENHRY and CDR2 is SYGVKD. The junction had 10 bases not matched to a gene; V was cut back by 5 bases and J by 5 bases. The CDR3 is made up of 15 amino acids. The CDR3 is CAISPRQGPGTEAFF. The CDR3 region has the DNA TGTGCCATCAGTCCCCGACAGGGGCCAGGGACTGAAGCTTTCTTT.

This chain joins TRBV28 and TRBJ2-7, with D hard to call. Trimming shortened V by 7 bases and J by 4 bases, and 17 bases separated the two germline ends. The CDR3 contains 14 residues. Per the germline V gene, CDR1 is MDHEN and CDR2 is SYDVKM. The CDR3 DNA is TGTGCCAGCACTCGACCCCCCGACTCGTACGAGCAGTACTTC. The encoded protein is CASTRPPDSYEQYF.

This clonotype was observed a single time. V gene TRBV20-1 combines with J gene TRBJ1-5; D possibly corresponds to TRBD1 (5 bases). This CDR3 is 17 amino acids long. Deletions cut 2 bases from V and 0 bases from J, with 17 bases between. CDR1 DFQATT and CDR2 SNEGSKA come from the germline V gene (reference sequence). The DNA for the CDR3 is TGCAGTGCTAGAAGCACCGGGACGGCTTATAGCAATCAGCCCCAGCATTTT. Protein sequence: CSARSTGTAYSNQPQHF.

V usage is TRBV30 and J usage is TRBJ1-1; D call uncertain. Germline V lookup: CDR1 GTSNPN, CDR2 SVGIG (reference sequence). This CDR3 region has 12 residues. V shed 0 bases and J shed 4 bases, with 6 bases lying between them. CDR3: CAWSVVGTEAFF. The CDR3 DNA follows: TGTGCCTGGAGTGTTGTAGGCACTGAAGCTTTCTTT.

The chain recombines TRBV6-2 or TRBV6-3 with TRBJ1-5; D is unclear. The ends were cut back, 5 bases at V and 2 bases at J, with 13 bases in the middle. The CDR3 consists of 15 residues. Germline V gene data show CDR1 as MNHEY and CDR2 as SVGEGT. CDR3 bases: TGTGCCAGCAGTCCCCGGGGAGATGGCAATCAGCCCCAGCATTTT. Residues: CASSPRGDGNQPQHF.

The rearrangement joins TRBV23-1 to TRBJ1-4, with D maybe TRBD1 (5 bases). TRBV23-1 carries the ORF label, with uncertain function. V was cut by 0 bases and J by 1 base, with 12 bases left in between. The CDR3 has 17 amino acids. The CDR3 sequence: CASSQSGPLGTNEKLFF. The CDR3 DNA reads as TGCGCCAGCAGTCAATCGGGGCCGCTAGGAACTAATGAAAAACTGTTTTTT.

The V and J genes are TRBV7-6 and TRBJ2-3; TRBD2 matches at 7 bases. CDR1 SGHVS and CDR2 FNYEAQ come from the germline V gene. The CDR3 is 16 amino acids. Trimming removed 5 bases from V and 1 base from J; junction bases left unmatched: 9. CDR3 region: CASSPRRLAGTDTQYF. For the CDR3, the DNA is TGTGCCAGCAGCCCCCGGCGGCTAGCGGGCACAGATACGCAGTATTTT.

In DNA, the CDR3 is TGCAGCGTTGAAGGACAGATCCAAGAGACCCAGTACTTC. It codes for CSVEGQIQETQYF. The chain joins TRBV29-1 to TRBJ2-5, with D perhaps TRBD1 (5 bases). V was shortened by 1 base and J by 1 base, with 7 bases between the two germline ends. Germline CDR1 and CDR2: SQVTM and ANQGSEA. CDR3 length equals 13 residues. The full variable domain, in which reference TRBV29-1 and TRBJ2-5 provide the parts outside the CDR3, is SAVISQKPSRDICQRGTSLTIQCQVDSQVTMMFWYRQQPGQSLTLIATANQGSEATYESGFVIDKFPISRPNLTFSTLTVSNMSPEDSSIYLCSVEGQIQETQYFGPGTRLLVL.

This clonotype was seen just once. The CDR3 DNA reads as TGTGCCAGCAGCCCCCCTAGCGGGGGGAACCAAGAGACCCAGTACTTC. Its translation: CASSPPSGGNQETQYF. The chain employs TRBV7-2 and TRBJ2-5; 11 nucleotides line up with TRBD2. With 5 bases clipped from V and 0 bases from J, the junction kept 5 bases outside the gene matches. The CDR3 is made up of 16 amino acids. Germline V gene sequence: CDR1 SGHTA, CDR2 FQGNSA.

The rearrangement uses TRBV30 and TRBJ2-5; the D is unclear. This CDR3 is built from 13 residues. Trimming shortened V by 0 bases and J by 4 bases, and 9 bases separated the two germline ends. The V gene's germline CDR1 is GTSNPN and CDR2 SVGIG (reference sequence). The CDR3: CAWSVLVGETQYF. The DNA of the CDR3 is TGTGCCTGGAGTGTCCTGGTGGGAGAGACCCAGTACTTC.

The genes are TRBV6-5 and TRBJ1-1; 9 bases line up with TRBD1. The CDR3 is 14 residues long. V lost 5 bases and J lost 4; bases outside the gene matches: 5. Germline CDR1 reads MNHEY; CDR2 reads SVGAGI. The CDR3 nucleotides are TGTGCCAGCAGTGGGGACAGGGTGGGCACTGAAGCTTTCTTT. Its protein product is CASSGDRVGTEAFF.

The chain has TRBV7-8 and TRBJ2-2; 8 bases match TRBD2. Unmatched junction bases numbered 14, after V lost 5 bases and J lost 6 bases. This CDR3 spans 17 amino acids. Germline-derived CDR1 and CDR2 are SGHVS and FQNEAQ. CDR3 sequence (DNA): TGTGCCAGCAGCCTGCCAATAGCGGGATTTTTCGCCGGGGAGCTGTTTTTT. The encoded protein is CASSLPIAGFFAGELFF.

V usage is TRBV3-1 and J usage is TRBJ2-1; D might be TRBD2 (5 bases). CDR3 length: 17 residues. V lost 1 base, J lost 4 bases, and 17 bases lay in between. Germline lookup yields CDR1 LGHDT and CDR2 YNNKEL (reference sequence). In DNA form, the CDR3 reads TGTGCCAGCAGCCAAGTCACTAGTCGGCGATCATACAATGAGCAGTTCTTC. Its protein is CASSQVTSRRSYNEQFF.

The chain links TRBV7-2 to TRBJ2-2; D is unclear. The CDR3 extends over 14 amino acids. Trimming took 1 base from V and 1 from J, leaving 4 bases between them. Germline V gene lookup returns CDR1 SGHTA and CDR2 FQGNSA. CDR3 protein: CASSLVRNTGELFF. DNA for the CDR3: TGTGCCAGCAGCTTAGTACGGAACACCGGGGAGCTGTTTTTT.

The chain couples TRBV6-1 to TRBJ2-1; D call uncertain. This CDR3 region has 14 residues. V shed 7 bases and J shed 0 bases, with 10 bases lying between them. The germline V gene encodes CDR1 MNHNS and CDR2 SASEGT. This CDR3 reads CASMRIDSYNEQFF. The CDR3 DNA reads TGTGCCAGCATGCGGATCGACTCCTACAATGAGCAGTTCTTC.

The V call is TRBV25-1, the J call TRBJ2-2; TRBD1 is a possible D gene (6 bases). V dropped 4 bases and J dropped 0 bases, with 12 bases sitting between them. Germline values: CDR1 MGHDK, CDR2 SYGVNS. This CDR3 spans 16 amino acids. In DNA form, the CDR3 reads TGTGCCAGCAGTGGGGTGACAGGTTCGAACACCGGGGAGCTGTTTTTT. Amino acid sequence: CASSGVTGSNTGELFF. The full variable domain, with the rest looked up from reference TRBV25-1 and TRBJ2-2, is EADIYQTPRYLVIGTGKKITLECSQTMGHDKMYWYQQDPGMELHLIHYSYGVNSTEKGDLSSESTVSRIRTEHFPLTLESARPSHTSQYLCASSGVTGSNTGELFFGEGSRLTVL.